This T cell receptor beta chain came from a study of human T cells and chemical hapten exposure. Study at large: Diphenylcyclopropenone, dosed weekly to the scalp, was given to patients throughout the approximately 25-week study.

Germline V gives CDR1 SGDLS, CDR2 YYNGEE. The CDR3 totals 17 residues. Trimming took 2 bases from V and 7 from J; bases not matched to a gene: 12. This clonotype was counted a few times. As yet, its antigen is unknown. Findings of the study overall: Patch test score rose with PT1 expanded TCR count, significant at thresholds 8, 16 and 32, not 4.

MiXCR was run by TCRdb on the RACE reads, yielding one entry per CDR3 protein. The repertoire has about 14,000 distinct CDR3 sequences, 15% to 20% of them found once; the top ten carry around 7.2%. Time point denoted: patch test 1, 2 weeks after DPC sensitization. Treatment in this sample: therapeutic diphenylcyclopropenone sensitization with weekly scalp DPC. Sequences were derived from whole blood, sampled in connection with sensitization to the hapten diphenylcyclopropenone (DPC). This clonotype was obtained from a woman in her thirties with alopecia areata. Some clones in this sample may be carry-over from other donors' samples. The rearrangement uses TRBV9 and TRBJ2-7; 13 nucleotides agree with TRBD2. The CDR3 bases are TGTGCCAGCAGCGTTGGACTAGCGGGGGCAGAGCCAGTGGAGCAGTACTTC. Encoded protein: CASSVGLAGAEPVEQYF.